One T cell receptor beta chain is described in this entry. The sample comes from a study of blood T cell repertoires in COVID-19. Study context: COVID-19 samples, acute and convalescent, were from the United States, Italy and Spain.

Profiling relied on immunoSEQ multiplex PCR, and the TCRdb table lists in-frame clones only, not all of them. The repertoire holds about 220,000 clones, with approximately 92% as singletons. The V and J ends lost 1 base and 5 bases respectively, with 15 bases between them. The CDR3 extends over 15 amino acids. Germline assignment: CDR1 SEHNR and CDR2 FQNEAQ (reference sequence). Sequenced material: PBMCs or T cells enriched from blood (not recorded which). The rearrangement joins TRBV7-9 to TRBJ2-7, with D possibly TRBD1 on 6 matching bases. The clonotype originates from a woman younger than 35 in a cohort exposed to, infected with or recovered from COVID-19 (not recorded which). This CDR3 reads CASSLDGQGRDEQYF. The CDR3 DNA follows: TGTGCCAGCAGCTTAGATGGCCAGGGGCGGGACGAGCAGTACTTC.